This TCR beta chain was obtained from a study of spatial heterogeneity in lung cancer. Time point here: sample taken at primary tumor resection. The authors sequenced whole RNA from tumor, nontumor lung or frozen PBMC without sorting. MiXCR was run by TCRdb on the 5' RACE reads, yielding one entry per CDR3 protein. The table includes 900 to 1,500 distinct CDR3 sequences, roughly 26% detected once. Judged by abundance, this clonotype is large. Trimming shortened V by 0 bases and J by 3 bases, and 17 bases separated the two germline ends. The CDR3 has 17 residues. Per germline, CDR1 SGHRS and CDR2 YFSETQ.

The source material was normal lung tissue next to the tumor, sampled at surgery. This sequence originates from a female donor with early-stage non-small cell lung cancer. The V call is TRBV5-1, the J call TRBJ2-3; perhaps TRBD2 as D (7 bases). In DNA form, the CDR3 reads TGCGCCAGCAGCTTGGTGGTCGGGGGGCCGATAACAGATACGCAGTATTTT. Its translation: CASSLVVGGPITDTQYF.